The clone carrying this TCR beta chain was observed a single time. PCR primers comprised 60 Vbeta and 13 Jbeta primers. TCRdb keeps only in-frame clones here, not all; method: immunoSEQ multiplex PCR. The repertoire holds over 90,000 clones, with 81% as singletons. The sample is drawn from a study of cytomegalovirus exposure and HLA in healthy donors. The clonotype originates from a middle-aged man in good health and CMV-seropositive. Material: PBMCs.

The CDR3 spells CASAWASGGPRSSYEQYF. CDR3 DNA: TGCGCCAGCGCCTGGGCTAGCGGGGGTCCTAGGAGCTCCTACGAGCAGTACTTC. This chain links TRBV5-1 with TRBJ2-7, with TRBD2 identical over 10 bases. Losses at the gene ends were 7 bases for V and 0 bases for J; bases not matched to a gene: 16. The CDR3 contains 18 residues. CDR1 SGHRS and CDR2 YFSETQ come from the germline V gene.